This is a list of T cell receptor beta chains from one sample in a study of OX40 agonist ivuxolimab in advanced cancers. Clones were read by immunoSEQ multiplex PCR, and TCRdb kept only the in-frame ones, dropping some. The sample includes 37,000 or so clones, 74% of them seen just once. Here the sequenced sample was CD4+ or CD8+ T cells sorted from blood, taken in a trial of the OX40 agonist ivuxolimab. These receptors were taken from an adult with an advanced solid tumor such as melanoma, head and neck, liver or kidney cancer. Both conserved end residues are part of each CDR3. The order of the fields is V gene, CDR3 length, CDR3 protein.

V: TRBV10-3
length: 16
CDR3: CAIRLDSQRNTGELFF

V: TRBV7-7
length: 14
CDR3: CASSLLDRGETQYF

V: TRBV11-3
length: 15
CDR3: CASSLGATSYNEQFF

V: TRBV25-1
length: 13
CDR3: CASRQGQGPMAFF

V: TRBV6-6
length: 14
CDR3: CASSYDRRVYEQYF

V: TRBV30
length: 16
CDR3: CAWSRAGRGGNTEAFF

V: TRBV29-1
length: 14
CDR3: CSVVWFTSTDTQYF

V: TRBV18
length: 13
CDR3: CASSLKGRETQYF

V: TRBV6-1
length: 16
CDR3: CASSEQPGQGNQPQHF

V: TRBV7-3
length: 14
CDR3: CASSPAGTSYGYTF

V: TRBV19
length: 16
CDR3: CASTPQGGPGTGELFF

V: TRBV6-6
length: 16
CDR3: CASSPNRGRGGGEQFF

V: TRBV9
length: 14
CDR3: CASSVDKGRETQYF

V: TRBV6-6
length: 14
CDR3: CASSRPTGPYGYTF

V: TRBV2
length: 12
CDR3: CASSGQGAMGNF

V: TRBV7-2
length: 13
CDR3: CASSLYGDQPQHF

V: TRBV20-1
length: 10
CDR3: CSATDRVAFF

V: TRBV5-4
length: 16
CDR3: CASSVDVILGSTKAFF

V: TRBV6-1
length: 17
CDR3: CASSEYGTGGAGRELFF

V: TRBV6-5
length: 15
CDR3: CASSYLPRSYNEQFF

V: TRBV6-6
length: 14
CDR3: CASSYPIRGSPLHF

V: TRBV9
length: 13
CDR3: CASSVSWDQPQHF

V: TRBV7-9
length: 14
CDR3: CASSLGSRGYGYTF

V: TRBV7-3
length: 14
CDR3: CASSLGFSGNTIYF

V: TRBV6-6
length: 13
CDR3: CASCAGHGTEAFF

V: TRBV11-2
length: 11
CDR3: CASSLATEAFF

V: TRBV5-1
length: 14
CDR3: CATSETYPTDTQYF

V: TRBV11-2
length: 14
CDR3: CASTPLTGWHEQFF

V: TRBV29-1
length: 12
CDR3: CSVRANTGELFF

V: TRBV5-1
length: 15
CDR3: CASSLNTGGQETQYF

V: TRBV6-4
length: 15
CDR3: CASSERLAGKDTQYF

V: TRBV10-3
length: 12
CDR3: CAISESRRDAFF

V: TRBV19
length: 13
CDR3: CASMQMGGNTIYF

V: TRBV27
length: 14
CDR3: CASSQGTGKNIQYF

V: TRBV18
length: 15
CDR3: CASSPSTGVNTEAFF

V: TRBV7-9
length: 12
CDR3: CASSLFTDTQYF

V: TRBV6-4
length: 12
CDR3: CASNPIGTEAFF

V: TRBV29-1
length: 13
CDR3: CSVEVKRNQPQHF

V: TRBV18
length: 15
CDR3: CASSLSRLTTTEAFF

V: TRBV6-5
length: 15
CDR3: CASRGRGQYNSPLHF

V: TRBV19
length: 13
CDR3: CASSSRGNSPLHF

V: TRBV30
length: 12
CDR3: CAWSITGYEQYF

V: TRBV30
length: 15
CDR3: CAWTKTMGASGKLFF

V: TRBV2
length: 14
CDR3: CASSEKLGNSPLHF

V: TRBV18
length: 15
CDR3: CASSGQGNGDSPLHF